A selection of T cell receptor beta chains follows, all from one sample in a study of T cell repertoires in cytomegalovirus infection. TCRdb used MiXCR to reprocess the reads, holding one entry per CDR3 protein. Here the sample spans about 46,000 distinct CDR3 sequences, roughly 20% being singletons. Antigens of these TCRs are unknown. Sequencing was carried out using PBMCs, sequenced either directly or after in vitro stimulation (not recorded which). All receptors derive from a human donor in good health (CMV status not recorded). Some clones in this sample may be carry-over from other donors' samples. CDR3s include the opening cysteine and the closing phenylalanine or tryptophan. Fields, in order: D gene, clone size, V gene, J gene, CDR3 protein, CDR3 DNA. A D gene is named only where the DNA matches it firmly. The listing skips clone size in some rows; elsewhere it reads once, few, many or a size class.

d_call: TRBD2
clone_size: NA
v_call: TRBV6-5
j_call: TRBJ2-7
cdr3_aa: CASSPVAGEDEQYF
cdr3_nt: TGTGCCAGCAGTCCCGTAGCGGGCGAGGACGAGCAGTACTTC

d_call: NA
clone_size: NA
v_call: TRBV9
j_call: TRBJ1-4
cdr3_aa: CASSVGPGGEKLFF
cdr3_nt: TGTGCCAGCAGCGTAGGCCCGGGCGGTGAAAAACTGTTTTTT

d_call: TRBD2
clone_size: NA
v_call: TRBV12-3/TRBV12-4
j_call: TRBJ2-3
cdr3_aa: CASRGDVAGSSTDTQYF
cdr3_nt: TGTGCCAGCAGGGGGGATGTAGCGGGGTCTAGCACAGATACGCAGTATTTT

d_call: NA
clone_size: NA
v_call: TRBV7-8
j_call: TRBJ2-1
cdr3_aa: CASSFAGGFDEQFF
cdr3_nt: TGTGCCAGCAGCTTCGCTGGGGGGTTCGATGAGCAGTTCTTC

d_call: NA
clone_size: few
v_call: TRBV7-8
j_call: TRBJ2-3
cdr3_aa: CASTTRGTADTQYF
cdr3_nt: TGTGCCAGCACCACGCGGGGTACTGCGGATACGCAGTATTTT

d_call: TRBD1
clone_size: once
v_call: TRBV19
j_call: TRBJ1-1
cdr3_aa: CASSIGRWGQQAEAFF
cdr3_nt: TGTGCCAGTAGTATAGGACGGTGGGGACAGCAGGCCGAAGCTTTCTTT

d_call: TRBD2
clone_size: NA
v_call: TRBV2
j_call: TRBJ2-3
cdr3_aa: CASSEARELDTQYF
cdr3_nt: TGTGCCAGCAGTGAAGCGCGGGAGTTAGATACGCAGTATTTT

d_call: NA
clone_size: few
v_call: TRBV11-3
j_call: TRBJ2-1
cdr3_aa: CASSLVGPPSDEQFF
cdr3_nt: TGTGCCAGCAGCTTAGTGGGACCACCTTCGGATGAGCAGTTCTTC

d_call: NA
clone_size: many
v_call: TRBV7-2
j_call: TRBJ2-3
cdr3_aa: CASRSTGDTQYF
cdr3_nt: TGTGCCAGCAGATCCACCGGGGATACGCAGTATTTT

d_call: NA
clone_size: many
v_call: TRBV7-8
j_call: TRBJ1-3
cdr3_aa: CASSARAYITNIRNTIYF
cdr3_nt: TGTGCCAGCAGCGCTCGCGCGTATATAACTAACATCAGAAACACCATATATTTT

d_call: NA
clone_size: NA
v_call: TRBV4-2
j_call: TRBJ1-1
cdr3_aa: CASSQDREANTEAFF
cdr3_nt: TGTGCCAGCAGCCAAGACAGGGAGGCGAACACTGAAGCTTTCTTT

d_call: NA
clone_size: many
v_call: TRBV14
j_call: TRBJ1-1
cdr3_aa: CASSQFRGGTEAFF
cdr3_nt: TGTGCCAGCAGCCAGTTCAGGGGAGGCACTGAAGCTTTCTTT

d_call: NA
clone_size: many
v_call: TRBV19
j_call: TRBJ2-1
cdr3_aa: CASSLLGYNEQFF
cdr3_nt: TGTGCCAGTAGTTTGTTGGGATACAATGAGCAGTTCTTC

d_call: TRBD2
clone_size: many
v_call: TRBV7-2
j_call: TRBJ2-3
cdr3_aa: CASSSRGTSGTDTQYF
cdr3_nt: TGTGCCAGCAGCTCACGAGGGACTAGCGGAACAGATACGCAGTATTTT

d_call: TRBD1
clone_size: NA
v_call: TRBV7-4
j_call: TRBJ2-1
cdr3_aa: CASSLSGGRYNERSF
cdr3_nt: TGTGCCAGCAGCTTGTCAGGGGGCAGGTACAATGAGCGGTCCTTC

d_call: NA
clone_size: once
v_call: TRBV7-9
j_call: TRBJ1-2
cdr3_aa: CASSPQYYYGYTF
cdr3_nt: TGTGCCAGCAGCCCCCAGTATTACTATGGCTACACCTTC

d_call: NA
clone_size: NA
v_call: TRBV18
j_call: TRBJ2-1
cdr3_aa: CASSPSPYNEQFF
cdr3_nt: TGTGCCAGCTCACCAAGCCCCTACAATGAGCAGTTCTTC

d_call: TRBD2
clone_size: NA
v_call: TRBV6-2/TRBV6-3
j_call: TRBJ2-1
cdr3_aa: CASSYPGGIRHEQFF
cdr3_nt: TGTGCCAGCAGTTACCCGGGGGGTATAAGACATGAGCAGTTCTTC

d_call: TRBD1
clone_size: NA
v_call: TRBV5-1
j_call: TRBJ1-1
cdr3_aa: CASSFGQGNTEAFF
cdr3_nt: TGCGCCAGCAGCTTTGGACAGGGAAACACTGAAGCTTTCTTT

d_call: NA
clone_size: many
v_call: TRBV10-3
j_call: TRBJ1-5
cdr3_aa: CAISEVENQPQHF
cdr3_nt: TGTGCCATCAGTGAGGTAGAGAATCAGCCCCAGCATTTT

d_call: TRBD1
clone_size: few
v_call: TRBV4-1
j_call: TRBJ2-1
cdr3_aa: CASRTGVTNEQFF
cdr3_nt: TGCGCCAGCAGAACAGGGGTGACAAATGAGCAGTTCTTC

d_call: NA
clone_size: NA
v_call: TRBV12-3/TRBV12-4
j_call: TRBJ1-3
cdr3_aa: CASSLPSGNTIYF
cdr3_nt: TGTGCCAGCAGTTTACCCTCTGGAAACACCATATATTTT

d_call: TRBD2
clone_size: few
v_call: TRBV5-4
j_call: TRBJ2-1
cdr3_aa: CASSLSPSGAYNEQFF
cdr3_nt: TGTGCCAGCAGCTTGAGCCCTAGCGGAGCGTACAATGAGCAGTTCTTC

d_call: NA
clone_size: NA
v_call: TRBV3-1
j_call: TRBJ1-6
cdr3_aa: CASSQGTVNSPLHF
cdr3_nt: TGTGCCAGCAGCCAAGGGACAGTTAATTCACCCCTCCACTTT

d_call: NA
clone_size: many
v_call: TRBV7-9
j_call: TRBJ2-7
cdr3_aa: CASSQGGMDILSYEQYF
cdr3_nt: TGTGCCAGCAGCCAAGGGGGAATGGACATCCTCTCCTACGAGCAGTACTTC

d_call: NA
clone_size: NA
v_call: TRBV4-1
j_call: TRBJ2-1
cdr3_aa: CASSQPLRSRNEQFF
cdr3_nt: TGCGCCAGCAGCCAACCCCTTCGCTCTCGAAATGAGCAGTTCTTC

d_call: NA
clone_size: many
v_call: TRBV7-6
j_call: TRBJ1-1
cdr3_aa: CASSSTGNTEAFF
cdr3_nt: TGTGCCAGCAGCTCGACAGGGAACACTGAAGCTTTCTTT

d_call: NA
clone_size: few
v_call: TRBV5-5
j_call: TRBJ1-5
cdr3_aa: CASSLGRNQPQHF
cdr3_nt: TGTGCCAGCAGCTTGGGTCGGAATCAGCCCCAGCATTTT

d_call: NA
clone_size: NA
v_call: TRBV4-1
j_call: TRBJ1-2
cdr3_aa: CASSPQPGKGFGYTF
cdr3_nt: TGCGCCAGCAGCCCACAGCCCGGGAAAGGGTTCGGCTACACCTTC

d_call: NA
clone_size: NA
v_call: TRBV7-2
j_call: TRBJ2-3
cdr3_aa: CASGYSTDTQYF
cdr3_nt: TGTGCCAGCGGGTACTCCACGGATACGCAGTATTTT